A single sample is the source of the 4 T cell receptor beta chains below, sequenced in a study of T-cell memory formation after mild COVID-19. TCRdb used MiXCR to reprocess the 5' RACE reads, holding one entry per CDR3 protein. The sample shows around 510,000 distinct CDR3 sequences, about a fifth of them seen only once. Specimen: PBMCs or a T cell subset sorted from them (not recorded which). The receptors were sampled from an adult woman who had mild COVID-19 (a few samples of this study predate the infection). Cell type and time point are not known.

There are a few counts of this clonotype. The chain is built from TRBV12-3 or TRBV12-4 and TRBJ2-1, with TRBD2 as a possible D gene (6 bases). Deletions cut 3 bases from V and 5 bases from J, with 17 bases between. CDR3 length: 16 residues. CDR3 protein: CASSFAGWGVDNEQFF. The CDR3, as DNA: TGTGCCAGCAGTTTTGCAGGCTGGGGGGTAGACAATGAGCAGTTCTTC.

The chain couples TRBV29-1 to TRBJ1-4; TRBD1 might be the D (5 bases). Germline lookup yields CDR1 SQVTM and CDR2 ANQGSEA. The V end was cut by 0 bases, the J end by 3 bases, with 8 bases between. CDR3 length: 14 amino acids. CDR3: CSVEDRGSNEKLFF. As DNA, the CDR3 is TGCAGCGTTGAAGACCGGGGGTCTAATGAAAAACTGTTTTTT.

This clonotype appeared once. V and J are TRBV4-1 and TRBJ2-2; 9 bases match TRBD1. V lost 5 bases and J lost 5; bases outside the gene matches: 6. Germline assignment: CDR1 MGHRA and CDR2 YSYEKL. The CDR3 runs to 15 residues. Written as DNA, the CDR3 is TGCGCCAGCAGCGCGGGACAGGGACCGACCGGGGAGCTGTTTTTT. Protein product: CASSAGQGPTGELFF.

The genes are TRBV6-2 or TRBV6-3 and TRBJ1-1; 8 bases fit TRBD1. Germline loops: CDR1 MNHEY, CDR2 SVGEGT. The CDR3 contains 14 residues. Trimming cost V 7 bases and J 3 bases; bases outside gene matches: 7. The CDR3 DNA reads TGTGCCAGCATGTCCCAGGGGGCGGACACTGAAGCTTTCTTT. Its translation is CASMSQGADTEAFF.